Below, 24 T cell receptor beta chains from the same sample are listed, as sequenced in a study of blood T cell repertoires in COVID-19. Method: immunoSEQ multiplex PCR; TCRdb's copy keeps in-frame clones and lacks some. This sample has some 70,000 clones, with roughly 84% found just once. Sequenced sample: peripheral blood. The receptors here all came from a man older than 75 with acute or convalescent COVID-19.

The chain couples TRBV4-2 to TRBJ2-1; 14 bases map to TRBD2. V dropped 1 base and J dropped 13; count of bases not matched to a gene: 6. The CDR3 consists of 15 residues. CDR1 and CDR2 (germline): LGHNA, YNFKEQ. CDR3 bases: TGTGCCAGCAGCCAAGTGGGACTAGCGGGGGCCCCCCAGTTCTTC. It specifies CASSQVGLAGAPQFF.

The chain carries TRBV5-4 and TRBJ1-6; 9 bases fit TRBD1. The V segment lost 4 bases and the J segment 10 bases; nucleotides outside the gene matches: 3. This CDR3 spans 13 amino acids. The V gene's germline CDR1 is SGHNT and CDR2 YYREEE (reference sequence). The CDR3 protein is CASSGDRDSPLHF. Here the CDR3 DNA reads TGTGCCAGCAGCGGGGACAGGGACTCACCCCTCCACTTT.

This clone was seen ten or more times. This chain uses TRBV7-6 with TRBJ2-1; TRBD1 might be the D (6 bases). This CDR3 contains 17 residues. Per the germline V gene, CDR1 is SGHVS and CDR2 is FNYEAQ. V was cut by 4 bases and J by 3 bases, with 19 bases left in between. CDR3 sequence (DNA): TGTGCCAGCAGCTCTGGTGGGGGCCATATAATCTACAATGAGCAGTTCTTC. Protein product: CASSSGGGHIIYNEQFF.

This CDR3 reads CARSLPEQGTPDSPLHF. The CDR3 nucleotides read TGTGCCAGAAGCTTACCCGAACAGGGGACACCCGATTCACCCCTCCACTTT. The chain carries TRBV5-3 and TRBJ1-6; 7 nucleotides match TRBD1. TRBV5-3 is an open reading frame whose function is uncertain. The CDR3 loop spans 17 amino acids. The ends lost 2 bases at V and 8 bases at J; junction bases unmatched: 13.

The chain is built from TRBV5-1 and TRBJ1-5, with D unresolved. Trimming stripped 0 bases from V and 0 bases from J, with 7 bases between. Germline CDR1 and CDR2: SGHRS and YFSETQ. The CDR3 is made up of 15 amino acids. The CDR3 region is CASSLGEGSNQPQHF. The CDR3 DNA follows: TGCGCCAGCAGCTTGGGGGAGGGTAGCAATCAGCCCCAGCATTTT.

The rearrangement uses TRBV6-2 or TRBV6-3 and TRBJ1-3, with TRBD1 matching 8 bases. V trimming: 3 bases; J trimming: 4 bases; junction bases outside the gene matches: 8. Germline values: CDR1 MNHEY, CDR2 SVGEGT. CDR3 length: 16 amino acids. The CDR3, as DNA: TGTGCCAGCAGTTATCGGGACAGGCCCCTCGGAAACACCATATATTTT. It specifies CASSYRDRPLGNTIYF.

V is TRBV6-1 and J is TRBJ2-7, with 8 bases that match TRBD1. The V segment lost 2 bases and the J segment 3 bases; nucleotides outside the gene matches: 3. Germline V gene lookup returns CDR1 MNHNS and CDR2 SASEGT. The CDR3 loop spans 14 amino acids. In DNA form, the CDR3 reads TGTGCCAGCAGTGAATCACAGGGGGACTACGAGCAGTACTTC. Amino acids: CASSESQGDYEQYF.

The J gene is TRBJ1-2, the V gene TRBV23-1, with D perhaps TRBD1 (5 bases). TRBV23-1 is designated an ORF whose function remains uncertain. CDR3 size: 18 residues. Trimming cost V 0 bases and J 8 bases, with 25 bases left between them. The CDR3 DNA reads as TGCGCCAGCAGTCAATCGGGACTGGGCCGATCGAGAAGCATGGGCTACACCTTC. It is translated as CASSQSGLGRSRSMGYTF.

This clone was detected only once. The chain couples TRBV6-2 or TRBV6-3 to TRBJ2-7; perhaps TRBD2 as D (5 bases). The germline V gene has CDR1 MNHEY and CDR2 SVGEGT. V lost 4 bases and J 4 bases, leaving 11 bases between the germline ends. This CDR3 region has 13 residues. The CDR3 here is CASSSNTRYEQYF. The CDR3, as DNA: TGTGCCAGCAGTTCCAACACTAGGTACGAGCAGTACTTC.

The V and J genes are TRBV7-7 and TRBJ2-2; 9 positions agree with TRBD1. Losses at the gene ends were 4 bases for V and 4 bases for J; bases not matched to a gene: 19. Germline lookup yields CDR1 SSHAT and CDR2 FNYEAQ (reference sequence). The CDR3 is 20 residues long. CDR3 protein: CASSSSAGQGNIAGTGELFF. As DNA, the CDR3 is TGTGCCAGCAGCTCCAGCGCGGGACAGGGCAACATAGCGGGCACCGGGGAGCTGTTTTTT.

The rearrangement uses TRBV5-4 and TRBJ1-1, with 10 bases lining up with TRBD1. Germline loops: CDR1 SGHNT, CDR2 YYREEE (reference sequence). V lost 4 bases, J lost 3 bases, and 15 bases stayed unmatched. The CDR3 runs 18 residues. CDR3 nucleotide sequence: TGTGCCAGCAGCGCGACTTGGGGGACAGGGGCGCGGGACACTGAAGCTTTCTTT. The encoded protein is CASSATWGTGARDTEAFF. Variable domain in full (rest from reference TRBV5-4 and TRBJ1-1): ETGVTQSPTHLIKTRGQQVTLRCSSQSGHNTVSWYQQALGQGPQFIFQYYREEENGRGNFPPRFSGLQFPNYSSELNVNALELDDSALYLCASSATWGTGARDTEAFFGQGTRLTVV.

The chain has TRBV7-2 and TRBJ2-4; a weak D match, TRBD1 (6 bases). Germline V gene sequence: CDR1 SGHTA, CDR2 FQGNSA. The CDR3 is 14 amino acids. The germline V and J ends were trimmed by 2 bases and 9 bases, with 14 bases remaining between them. CDR3 DNA sequence: TGTGCCAGCAGCTTAATCAGGGGCCAGGGCATTCAGTACTTC. Translated, it gives CASSLIRGQGIQYF.

V and J are TRBV3-1 (or the pseudogene TRBV3-2) and TRBJ2-1, with D perhaps TRBD2 (5 bases). V shed 1 base and J shed 4 bases, with 5 bases lying between them. CDR1 is LGHDT, CDR2 YNNKEL, per germline (reference sequence). The CDR3 spans 13 residues. CDR3 amino acids: CASSQGTYNEQFF. The CDR3 region has the DNA TGTGCCAGCAGCCAAGGGACTTACAATGAGCAGTTCTTC.

The chain employs TRBV10-3 and TRBJ2-3; TRBD1 might be the D (5 bases). V was cut by 0 bases and J by 6 bases, with 22 bases left in between. Germline CDR1 ENHRY, CDR2 SYGVKD. CDR3 length equals 18 residues. CDR3 protein: CAISESSRGSSRLDTQYF. The CDR3 nucleotides read TGTGCCATCAGTGAGTCGAGTAGGGGTAGCTCCCGTTTGGATACGCAGTATTTT.

The V gene is TRBV28, the J gene TRBJ1-2; D is perhaps TRBD1 (6 bases). Trimming cost V 6 bases and J 7 bases, with 18 bases left between them. CDR3 length: 14 residues. CDR1 and CDR2 (germline): MDHEN, SYDVKM. The CDR3 reads CASSGGGREFGYTF. DNA for the CDR3: TGTGCCAGCAGCGGGGGGGGCCGGGAGTTTGGCTACACCTTC.

The J gene is TRBJ2-7, the V gene TRBV7-2, with D hard to call. This CDR3 region has 14 residues. Germline CDR1 SGHTA, CDR2 FQGNSA. With 1 base removed from V and 5 bases from J, the gap between germline ends came to 12 bases. CDR3 sequence reads: CASSLDGGLNEQYF. For the CDR3, the DNA is TGTGCCAGCAGCTTAGATGGCGGATTGAACGAGCAGTACTTC.

This rearrangement joins TRBV10-3 to TRBJ2-2; 8 bases align to TRBD1. Germline CDR1 is ENHRY and CDR2 is SYGVKD. The CDR3 consists of 19 residues. V shed 4 bases, J shed 0 bases, and the junction held 13 bases outside the gene matches. CDR3 sequence (DNA): TGTGCCATCAGTGTCCCTAACAGGGGGGTTACAGCGAACACCGGGGAGCTGTTTTTT. This encodes CAISVPNRGVTANTGELFF.

This chain links TRBV6-5 with TRBJ2-7, with D tentatively TRBD1 (6 bases). There are 14 residues in the CDR3. Deletions cut 8 bases from V and 2 bases from J, with 16 bases between. Germline V lookup: CDR1 MNHEY, CDR2 SVGAGI. As DNA, the CDR3 is TGTGCCAGCCATAGGACAGTAACGACCTACGAGCAGTACTTC. Its translation is CASHRTVTTYEQYF.

This clone was detected only a few times. This chain connects TRBV7-9 to TRBJ1-1; the match to TRBD1 covers 8 bases. This CDR3 has 14 residues. Per the germline V gene, CDR1 is SEHNR and CDR2 is FQNEAQ (reference sequence). Germline trimming cut 3 bases from V and 5 bases from J; bases unmatched to any gene: 5. As DNA, the CDR3 is TGTGCCAGCAGCTTTGGACAGGGCCGGACTGAAGCTTTCTTT. It specifies CASSFGQGRTEAFF. The full variable domain, rest sourced from reference TRBV7-9 and TRBJ1-1, is DTGVSQNPRHKITKRGQNVTFRCDPISEHNRLYWYRQTLGQGPEFLTYFQNEAQLEKSRLLSDRFSAERPKGSFSTLEIQRTEQGDSAMYLCASSFGQGRTEAFFGQGTRLTVV.

V is TRBV5-4 and J is TRBJ2-2; 9 bases align to TRBD2. Germline V CDR1 and CDR2: SGHNT, YYREEE (reference sequence). After removal of 2 bases from V and 6 bases from J, the junction contained 5 bases not matched to a gene. This CDR3 region has 15 residues. CDR3 sequence reads: CASSFRGGAPGELFF. The DNA for the CDR3 is TGTGCCAGCAGCTTCCGCGGGGGGGCCCCCGGGGAGCTGTTTTTT. The full variable domain, its missing parts supplied by reference TRBV5-4 and TRBJ2-2, is ETGVTQSPTHLIKTRGQQVTLRCSSQSGHNTVSWYQQALGQGPQFIFQYYREEENGRGNFPPRFSGLQFPNYSSELNVNALELDDSALYLCASSFRGGAPGELFFGEGSRLTVL.

J is TRBJ1-4 and V is TRBV29-1; tentative D call: TRBD1 (6 bases). The V and J ends lost 3 bases and 8 bases respectively, with 13 bases between them. In germline, CDR1 is SQVTM, CDR2 ANQGSEA. The CDR3 is 13 residues long. The DNA for the CDR3 is TGCAGCGTTGATGGGGCAGGGGAAGAAAAACTGTTTTTT. Amino acid sequence: CSVDGAGEEKLFF.

This clone was recorded once. The V and J genes are TRBV19 and TRBJ1-5; D gene ambiguous. The CDR3 contains 13 residues. Deletions cut 5 bases from V and 6 bases from J, with 11 bases between. Germline V gene lookup returns CDR1 LNHDA and CDR2 SQIVND (reference sequence). The CDR3 nucleotides read TGTGCCAGTAGTTCCCCGGGAGGTCAGCCCCAGCATTTT. Its protein product is CASSSPGGQPQHF.

This clone was seen only once. The rearrangement uses TRBV19 and TRBJ1-5; D is unclear. Trimming stripped 3 bases from V and 4 bases from J, with 7 bases between. Germline V CDR1 and CDR2: LNHDA, SQIVND (reference sequence). The CDR3 is 13 residues long. This chain's CDR3 is CASSIVTNQPQHF. The CDR3 bases are TGTGCCAGTAGTATCGTCACAAATCAGCCCCAGCATTTT. Supplemented by reference TRBV19 and TRBJ1-5, the full variable domain reads DGGITQSPKYLFRKEGQNVTLSCEQNLNHDAMYWYRQDPGQGLRLIYYSQIVNDFQKGDIAEGYSVSREKKESFPLTVTSAQKNPTAFYLCASSIVTNQPQHFGDGTRLSIL.

The chain uses TRBV19 and TRBJ2-1; 7 bases are shared with TRBD2. CDR1 is LNHDA, CDR2 SQIVND, per germline (reference sequence). This CDR3 has 22 amino acids. V lost 4 bases and J lost 0; bases outside the gene matches: 24. CDR3 sequence: CASSKYQSGMGNLPSSYNEQFF. The CDR3 nucleotides read TGTGCCAGTAGTAAATACCAGAGCGGGATGGGGAATCTACCGAGCTCCTACAATGAGCAGTTCTTC.